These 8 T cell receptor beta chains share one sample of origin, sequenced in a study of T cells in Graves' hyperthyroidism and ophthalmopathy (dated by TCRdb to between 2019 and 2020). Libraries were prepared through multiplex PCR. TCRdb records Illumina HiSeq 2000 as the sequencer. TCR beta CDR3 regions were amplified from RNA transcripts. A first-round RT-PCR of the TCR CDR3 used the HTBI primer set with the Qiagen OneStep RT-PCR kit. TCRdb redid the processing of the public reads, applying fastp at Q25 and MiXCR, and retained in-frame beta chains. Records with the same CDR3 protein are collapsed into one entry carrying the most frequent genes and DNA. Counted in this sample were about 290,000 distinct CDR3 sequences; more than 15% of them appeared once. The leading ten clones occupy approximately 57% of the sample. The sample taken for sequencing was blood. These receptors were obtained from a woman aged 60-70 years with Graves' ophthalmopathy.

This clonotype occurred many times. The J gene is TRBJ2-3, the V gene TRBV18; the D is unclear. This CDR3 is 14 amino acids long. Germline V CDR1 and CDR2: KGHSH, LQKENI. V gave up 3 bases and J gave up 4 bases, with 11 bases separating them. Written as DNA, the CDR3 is TGTGCCAGCTCACCCGGCCCCTCCGCAGATACGCAGTATTTT. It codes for CASSPGPSADTQYF.

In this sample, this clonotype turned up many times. CDR3 DNA sequence: TGTGCCAGCAGTGGACAGGGAACGGATGAAAAACTGTTTTTT. This translates into CASSGQGTDEKLFF. The chain recombines TRBV2 with TRBJ1-4; 7 nucleotides line up with TRBD1. The CDR3 is made up of 14 amino acids. Per germline, CDR1 SNHLY and CDR2 FYNNEI. J gave up 6 bases and V 4 bases, and 5 bases lay outside the gene matches.

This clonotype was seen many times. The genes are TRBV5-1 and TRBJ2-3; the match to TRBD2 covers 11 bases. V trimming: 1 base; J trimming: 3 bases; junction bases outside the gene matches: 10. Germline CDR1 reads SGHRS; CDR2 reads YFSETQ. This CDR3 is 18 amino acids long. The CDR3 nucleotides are TGCGCCAGCAGCTTGACCATACTAGCGGGAGTGGTTACAGATACGCAGTATTTT. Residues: CASSLTILAGVVTDTQYF.

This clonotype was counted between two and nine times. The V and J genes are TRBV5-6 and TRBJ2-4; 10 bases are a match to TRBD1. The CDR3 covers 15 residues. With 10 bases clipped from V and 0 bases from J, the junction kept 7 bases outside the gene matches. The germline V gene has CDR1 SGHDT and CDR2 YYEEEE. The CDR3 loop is CAGSTGGLAKNIQYF. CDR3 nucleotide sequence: TGTGCCGGGTCGACAGGGGGCCTAGCCAAAAACATTCAGTACTTC. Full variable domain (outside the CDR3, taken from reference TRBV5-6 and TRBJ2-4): DAGVTQSPTHLIKTRGQQVTLRCSPKSGHDTVSWYQQALGQGPQFIFQYYEEEERQRGNFPDRFSGHQFPNYSSELNVNALLLGDSALYLCAGSTGGLAKNIQYFGAGTRLSVL.

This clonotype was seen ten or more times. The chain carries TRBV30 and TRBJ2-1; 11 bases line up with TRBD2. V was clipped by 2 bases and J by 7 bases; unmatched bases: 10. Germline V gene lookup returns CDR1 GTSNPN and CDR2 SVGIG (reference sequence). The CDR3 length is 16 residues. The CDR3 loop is CAWSTLSGRAFNEQFF. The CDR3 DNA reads TGTGCCTGGAGTACCCTTAGCGGGAGGGCCTTTAATGAGCAGTTCTTC.

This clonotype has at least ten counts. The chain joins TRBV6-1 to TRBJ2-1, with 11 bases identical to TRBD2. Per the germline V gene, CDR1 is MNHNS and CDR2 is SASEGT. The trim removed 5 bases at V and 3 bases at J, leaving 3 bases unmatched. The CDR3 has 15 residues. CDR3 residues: CASSFGTSGYNEQFF. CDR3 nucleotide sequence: TGTGCCAGCAGTTTCGGGACTAGCGGCTACAATGAGCAGTTCTTC.

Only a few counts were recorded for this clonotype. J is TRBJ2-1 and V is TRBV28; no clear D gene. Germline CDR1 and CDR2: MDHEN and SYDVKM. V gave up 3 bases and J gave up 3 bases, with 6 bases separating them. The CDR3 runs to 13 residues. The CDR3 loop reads CASSLSLYNEQFF. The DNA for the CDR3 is TGTGCCAGCAGTTTGAGCCTCTACAATGAGCAGTTCTTC.

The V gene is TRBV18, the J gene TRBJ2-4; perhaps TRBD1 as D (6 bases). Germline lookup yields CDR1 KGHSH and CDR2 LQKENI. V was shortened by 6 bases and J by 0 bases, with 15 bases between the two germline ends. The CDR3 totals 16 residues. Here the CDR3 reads CASSDRQELAKNIQYF. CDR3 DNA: TGTGCCAGCTCGGACAGACAGGAACTAGCCAAAAACATTCAGTACTTC.